The entry below describes one T cell receptor beta chain. Generated by immunoSEQ multiplex PCR, the TCRdb table keeps only in-frame clones and is missing some. This table holds 95,000 to 100,000 clones, approximately 83% found once. These data are taken from a study of OX40 agonist ivuxolimab in advanced cancers. Study background: Across the patients, intravenous ivuxolimab was delivered every 2 weeks at 0.01 to 10 mg/kg. Patients receiving dose escalation had hepatocellular carcinoma, melanoma, renal cell or head and neck cancer. Participants averaged about 66 years of age (range roughly 23 to 80) and were around 80% male.

Blood was sampled at baseline, cycle 4 day 1, and cycle 7 day 1. Trimming shortened V by 5 bases and J by 3 bases, and 14 bases separated the two germline ends. Germline assignment: CDR1 SGHTA and CDR2 FQGNSA. This CDR3 region has 14 residues. The sample was CD4+ or CD8+ T cells sorted from blood, taken in a trial of the OX40 agonist ivuxolimab. This TCR derives from an adult with an advanced solid tumor such as melanoma, head and neck, liver or kidney cancer. The chain employs TRBV7-2 and TRBJ2-7; D may be TRBD1 (5 bases). The CDR3 loop is CASSPQDGHYEQYF. The CDR3 DNA reads as TGTGCCAGCAGCCCCCAGGATGGACACTACGAGCAGTACTTC.